This TCR beta chain was profiled in a study of blood T cell repertoires in COVID-19. Study at large: From the United States, Italy and Spain came samples of acute and convalescent COVID-19. The cDNA or gDNA used as material had been derived from T cells, B-cell-depleted T cells, or PBMCs.

In the authors' workflow: Amplification of reference gene primers provided the estimated nucleated cell counts. Assay: immunoSEQ multiplex PCR; the TCRdb copy retains only in-frame clones and omits some. V, J and clone size were drawn from that table, and D and trimming were deduced from the DNA. The repertoire holds 350,000 to 400,000 clones, nearly 90% seen once, with around 6.3% in the top ten. Per germline, CDR1 LNHNV and CDR2 YYDKDF (reference sequence). CDR3 length: 15 residues. Trimming removed 4 bases from V and 7 bases from J, with 17 bases in between. The source of this sequence is a man younger than 35 with active or convalescent COVID-19. The rearrangement joins TRBV15 to TRBJ1-5; no clear D gene. The sequencing sample was made of peripheral blood. CDR3 amino acids: CATSTDRRDSQPQHF. The CDR3 nucleotides are TGTGCCACCAGCACCGATCGGCGTGACTCGCAGCCCCAGCATTTT.